This paragraph covers one T cell receptor beta chain sequence. In this sample, this clonotype turned up many times. What this receptor recognizes is not known. Per-base qualities were not stored, and no clone one base away is much larger. This sample was taken from a study of T cell repertoires in cytomegalovirus infection (dated by TCRdb to about 2019). Regarding the research as a whole: Donor HLA type was relevant to the analysis, as public TCR beta signatures indicated carriage of CMV infection together with the matching HLA type. Overall study results and their limits: The ex vivo response was dominated by HLA-C-restricted CMV-specific TCR beta clonotypes, which also provided the single most frequent clonotype in two of eight donors. In both this cohort and an independent roughly 330-donor cohort, the cumulative frequency of public TCR beta family members distinguished carriers of CMV infection plus the relevant HLA type.

Reads for this sample came from an Illumina HiSeq 1500. TCRdb handled the public reads itself, with Q25 trimming in fastp and clone calling in MiXCR, and kept productive beta chains. Under each unique CDR3 protein, matching rows form one entry showing the most common genes and DNA. Recorded for this sample are approximately 200,000 distinct CDR3 sequences; about 28% of them occurred a single time. Of the sample, 31% falls within the top ten clones. The origin of this receptor is a human donor in good health (CMV status not recorded). Some clones in this sample may be carry-over from other donors' samples. Material for sequencing was PBMCs.

The nucleotide sequence is given as TGTGCCAGCAGCTCCACCGAAGGTGCGCAGTTCTTC. Its translation reads: CASSSTEGAQFF. The rearranged segments are TRBV7-2 and TRBJ2-1; no D segment can be confidently identified. The CDR3 has 12 amino acids, counting the end cysteine and phenylalanine. Only the CDR3 portion is preserved as DNA: 36 bases, with reading frame beginning at the first base. V is clipped by 4 bases and J by 12 bases, and the sequence between their germline boundaries is 13 bases long. CDR1 and CDR2 are drawn from the germline V gene: SGHTA, FQGNSA.